This TCR beta chain appears in the sequencing data of a study of blood T cell repertoires in COVID-19. In the study overall: Specimens from acute and convalescent COVID-19 originated in the United States, Italy and Spain. In each case, the material was cDNA or gDNA derived from T cells, B-cell-depleted T cells, or PBMCs.

Measured with immunoSEQ multiplex PCR; TCRdb has only the in-frame clones, and not every one. The repertoire holds about 140,000 clones, with 85% as singletons. V dropped 4 bases and J dropped 9; count of bases not matched to a gene: 7. The CDR3 contains 15 residues. Germline V lookup: CDR1 SGHTA, CDR2 FQGNSA. Material: peripheral blood. The rearrangement links TRBV7-2 to TRBJ2-7, with 15 nucleotides matching TRBD2. The receptor was derived from a man aged 45 to 65 with acute or convalescent COVID-19. The CDR3 DNA follows: TGTGCCAGCAGCTCGCGGACTAGCGGGAGGGCAGGGCAGTACTTC. Its translation is CASSSRTSGRAGQYF.